Given below is one TCR beta chain in context. The target antigen is unknown. UMIs incorporating a 6-nucleotide sample barcode were appended by means of template switching. Two nested PCRs, run for around 15 and 10 cycles, were applied to TCRalpha and TCRbeta cDNA. From the 5' RACE reads, TCRdb lists one entry per CDR3 protein and no DNA. The listing records over 100,000 distinct CDR3 sequences. Per the germline V gene, CDR1 is SGHAT and CDR2 is FQDESV (reference sequence). The CDR3 length is 15 residues. This sample stems from a study of monozygotic twins with inflammatory bowel disease. Study outcomes and limitations: Lower TCRbeta diversity (inverse Simpson) was seen in IBD patients than in healthy co-twins. Varied immunosuppressive treatments among patients may have increased repertoire variability.

This sequence joins TRBV11-1 and TRBJ1-1. The clonotype was recovered from a human donor with ulcerative colitis or Crohn's disease, or a healthy co-twin of an affected twin (not recorded which). Source material: blood. This CDR3 reads CASSFRRALNTEAFF.